The 30 T cell receptor beta chains below come from one sample, sequenced in a study of cytomegalovirus exposure and HLA in healthy donors. PCR was performed using 60 Vbeta and 13 Jbeta primers. This table comes from immunoSEQ multiplex PCR, and its TCRdb copy is limited to in-frame clones, with some not included. The sample records 91,000 or so clones, over 60% being singletons. The sequencing input was PBMCs. All receptors derive from a man aged 25 to 40 in good health and CMV-seropositive.

This clone appeared a single time. The genes are TRBV28 and TRBJ2-7, with D possibly TRBD2 on 6 matching bases. The CDR3 loop spans 15 amino acids. Per the germline V gene, CDR1 is MDHEN and CDR2 is SYDVKM. Deletions cut 3 bases from V and 7 bases from J, with 19 bases between. CDR3 amino acids: CASSFPPAGFTEQYF. The DNA for the CDR3 is TGTGCCAGCAGTTTTCCCCCAGCGGGCTTTACGGAGCAGTACTTC.

CDR3 residues: CASSLRGRGETQYF. CDR3 bases: TGTGCCAGCAGCCTCAGGGGGCGAGGGGAGACCCAGTACTTC. The chain carries TRBV9 and TRBJ2-5; 8 nucleotides align to TRBD1. Germline CDR1 and CDR2: SGDLS and YYNGEE. V shed 4 bases, J shed 5 bases, and the junction held 7 bases outside the gene matches. The CDR3 has 14 amino acids.

The chain recombines TRBV2 with TRBJ2-1; 8 nucleotides agree with TRBD1. With V trimmed by 4 bases and J by 6 bases, 5 bases remained unmatched. The CDR3 is made up of 14 amino acids. Germline loops: CDR1 SNHLY, CDR2 FYNNEI. In DNA form, the CDR3 reads TGTGCCAGCAGTGGACAGGGGAAAGGCAATGAGCAGTTCTTC. This codes for CASSGQGKGNEQFF.

The chain joins TRBV9 to TRBJ1-5; unclear D gene. V dropped 0 bases and J dropped 0 bases, with 7 bases sitting between them. CDR1 is SGDLS, CDR2 YYNGEE, per germline. The CDR3 totals 15 residues. The CDR3 reads CASSVAGYSNQPQHF. In DNA form, the CDR3 reads TGTGCCAGCAGCGTAGCAGGTTATAGCAATCAGCCCCAGCATTTT.

This clone was seen only once. The gene calls are TRBV9 and TRBJ1-1; D gene uncertain. CDR3 length equals 12 residues. Germline V gene sequence: CDR1 SGDLS, CDR2 YYNGEE. The germline V and J ends were trimmed by 4 bases and 8 bases, with 12 bases remaining between them. The CDR3 DNA follows: TGTGCCAGCAGCTCTAAAGAAGAGGAAGCTTTCTTT. As protein: CASSSKEEEAFF.

The V gene is TRBV7-3, the J gene TRBJ1-2, with 8 bases that match TRBD1. Germline lookup yields CDR1 SGHTA and CDR2 FQGTGA. CDR3 length equals 16 residues. Unmatched junction bases numbered 8, after V lost 5 bases and J lost 0 bases. The CDR3 sequence is CASSPQGAGSNYGYTF. The CDR3 DNA reads TGTGCCAGCAGCCCCCAGGGGGCGGGCTCTAACTATGGCTACACCTTC.

The V and J genes are TRBV19 and TRBJ2-7; 7 bases align to TRBD1. Germline CDR1 and CDR2: LNHDA and SQIVND (reference sequence). The CDR3 spans 17 residues. The ends lost 3 bases at V and 7 bases at J; junction bases unmatched: 18. Here the CDR3 reads CASSIKGGETGLREQYF. The CDR3 DNA is TGTGCCAGTAGTATCAAGGGTGGGGAGACAGGGCTACGGGAGCAGTACTTC.

The chain couples TRBV11-2 to TRBJ2-5; 9 bases line up with TRBD1. The CDR3 is 16 amino acids. Per the germline V gene, CDR1 is SGHAT and CDR2 is FQNNGV. With 2 bases clipped from V and 5 bases from J, the junction kept 9 bases outside the gene matches. The CDR3 spells CASSLNRGLEGETQYF. DNA for the CDR3: TGTGCCAGCAGCTTAAACAGGGGGCTTGAGGGGGAGACCCAGTACTTC.

The CDR3 protein is CASSQGSAASTDTQYF. CDR3 nucleotides: TGCGCCAGCAGCCAAGGTTCGGCGGCTAGCACAGATACGCAGTATTTT. This chain connects TRBV4-3 to TRBJ2-3; no firm D call. CDR1 is LGHNA and CDR2 is YSLEER in the germline V gene. With 1 base removed from V and 0 bases from J, the gap between germline ends came to 11 bases. The CDR3 spans 16 residues.

The chain's CDR3 is CASSKRRGLGEGDEQYF. The DNA for the CDR3 is TGTGCCAGCAGCAAACGCCGGGGACTAGGGGAAGGGGACGAGCAGTACTTC. The rearrangement joins TRBV7-9 to TRBJ2-7, with 8 bases aligning to TRBD2. With 5 bases clipped from V and 5 bases from J, the junction kept 17 bases outside the gene matches. This CDR3 has 17 amino acids. Germline lookup yields CDR1 SEHNR and CDR2 FQNEAQ (reference sequence).

The chain is built from TRBV15 and TRBJ2-5; 7 bases are a match to TRBD1. The CDR3 covers 13 residues. Germline CDR1 is LNHNV and CDR2 is YYDKDF (reference sequence). Trimming took 6 bases from V and 2 from J; bases not matched to a gene: 3. DNA of the CDR3: TGTGCCACCAGGATGACAGGGCAAGAGACCCAGTACTTC. Amino acids: CATRMTGQETQYF.

V usage is TRBV2 and J usage is TRBJ1-1; TRBD1 is a possible D gene (6 bases). Germline assignment: CDR1 SNHLY and CDR2 FYNNEI. This CDR3 spans 15 amino acids. Trimming removed 6 bases from V and 2 bases from J, with 16 bases in between. The CDR3 sequence is CASRRTDSSNTEAFF. Here the CDR3 DNA reads TGTGCCAGCAGACGGACAGACAGTTCTAACACTGAAGCTTTCTTT. Filled out from reference TRBV2 and TRBJ1-1, the complete variable domain reads EPEVTQTPSHQVTQMGQEVILRCVPISNHLYFYWYRQILGQKVEFLVSFYNNEISEKSEIFDDQFSVERPDGSNFTLKIRSTKLEDSAMYFCASRRTDSSNTEAFFGQGTRLTVV.

The V gene is TRBV4-2, the J gene TRBJ2-1, with 8 positions matching TRBD1. In germline, CDR1 is LGHNA, CDR2 YNFKEQ. The V and J ends lost 2 bases and 5 bases, in that order; junction bases with no gene match: 14. The CDR3 spans 18 residues. This CDR3 reads CASSQPRDRPLPDNEQFF. CDR3 sequence (DNA): TGTGCCAGCAGCCAACCTCGGGACAGGCCGCTCCCTGACAATGAGCAGTTCTTC.

The chain joins TRBV2 to TRBJ1-6; 8 bases map to TRBD1. The junction had 9 bases not matched to a gene; V was cut back by 10 bases and J by 10 bases. The length of the CDR3 is 13 residues. CDR1 is SNHLY and CDR2 is FYNNEI in the germline V gene. The CDR3 sequence: CATLDREGSPLHF. The CDR3 bases are TGTGCCACCCTGGACAGGGAGGGATCACCCCTCCACTTT. Filled out from reference TRBV2 and TRBJ1-6, the complete variable domain reads EPEVTQTPSHQVTQMGQEVILRCVPISNHLYFYWYRQILGQKVEFLVSFYNNEISEKSEIFDDQFSVERPDGSNFTLKIRSTKLEDSAMYFCATLDREGSPLHFGNGTRLTVT.

This clone occurred a few times. Here the CDR3 reads CASSLRRRRGNTIYF. CDR3 nucleotides: TGTGCCAGCAGCTTGAGGAGGCGCCGAGGAAACACCATATATTTT. V usage is TRBV7-9 and J usage is TRBJ1-3; D unresolved. V was shortened by 3 bases and J by 4 bases, with 13 bases between the two germline ends. This CDR3 is built from 15 residues. Per the germline V gene, CDR1 is SEHNR and CDR2 is FQNEAQ (reference sequence).

The J gene is TRBJ2-1, the V gene TRBV27, with 13 bases identical to TRBD2. Germline-derived CDR1 and CDR2 are MNHEY and SMNVEV (reference sequence). V was pared by 4 bases and J by 7 bases, with 1 base of the junction left unmatched. The CDR3 has 14 residues. DNA of the CDR3: TGTGCCAGCAGTTGGACTAGCGGGAGAAATGAGCAGTTCTTC. Translation: CASSWTSGRNEQFF.

The gene calls are TRBV28 and TRBJ2-7; maybe TRBD2 (5 bases). Germline values: CDR1 MDHEN, CDR2 SYDVKM. CDR3 length equals 14 residues. V was clipped by 1 base and J by 5 bases, with 12 bases between them. The CDR3 nucleotides read TGTGCCAGCAGTTTATCCGGGGTGGAGAACGAGCAGTACTTC. Its translation is CASSLSGVENEQYF.

This clone has at least ten counts. This sequence joins TRBV6-4 and TRBJ2-3; maybe TRBD2 (5 bases). Trimming took 10 bases from V and 2 from J, leaving 13 bases between them. CDR1 and CDR2 from the germline V gene are MRHNA and SNTAGT. The CDR3 totals 13 residues. The DNA of the CDR3 is TGTGCCACCTCCGAGGGCCTCACAGATACGCAGTATTTT. Protein: CATSEGLTDTQYF.

This clone was seen only a few times. V is TRBV19 and J is TRBJ2-5; tentative D call: TRBD2 (5 bases). Germline V CDR1 and CDR2: LNHDA, SQIVND (reference sequence). The ends were cut back, 9 bases at V and 8 bases at J, with 19 bases in the middle. The CDR3 totals 13 residues. The CDR3 region has the DNA TGTGCCAGCTCCCTGGGGAGCGTCGGAACCCAGTACTTC. Translating gives CASSLGSVGTQYF. Looking up the rest from reference TRBV19 and TRBJ2-5 gives the full variable domain: DGGITQSPKYLFRKEGQNVTLSCEQNLNHDAMYWYRQDPGQGLRLIYYSQIVNDFQKGDIAEGYSVSREKKESFPLTVTSAQKNPTAFYLCASSLGSVGTQYFGPGTRLLVL.

The chain recombines TRBV7-3 with TRBJ1-3; D ambiguous. There are 14 residues in the CDR3. The germline gives CDR1 SGHTA, CDR2 FQGTGA. The V and J ends lost 6 bases and 4 bases respectively, with 13 bases between them. CDR3 DNA sequence: TGTGCCAGCAGTTCTGGAGGGCAGGGAAACACCATATATTTT. This encodes CASSSGGQGNTIYF.

This clone was observed a single time. The chain recombines TRBV2 with TRBJ1-1; unclear D gene. The CDR3 has 12 amino acids. Germline V gene data show CDR1 as SNHLY and CDR2 as FYNNEI. The V end was cut by 6 bases, the J end by 7 bases, with 12 bases between. CDR3 loop: CASRVSSIEAFF. CDR3 DNA sequence: TGTGCCAGCAGAGTTAGTAGTATTGAAGCTTTCTTT. Full variable domain (rest looked up from reference TRBV2 and TRBJ1-1): EPEVTQTPSHQVTQMGQEVILRCVPISNHLYFYWYRQILGQKVEFLVSFYNNEISEKSEIFDDQFSVERPDGSNFTLKIRSTKLEDSAMYFCASRVSSIEAFFGQGTRLTVV.

This chain links TRBV25-1 with TRBJ2-1; 8 nucleotides align to TRBD2. Germline CDR1 reads MGHDK; CDR2 reads SYGVNS. The CDR3 totals 16 residues. The trim removed 1 base at V and 0 bases at J, leaving 2 bases unmatched. CDR3 coding DNA: TGTGCCAGCAGTGAATCGGGGGGGACCTCCTACAATGAGCAGTTCTTC. Translation gives CASSESGGTSYNEQFF.

This chain uses TRBV18 with TRBJ2-3; perhaps TRBD2 as D (6 bases). This CDR3 has 15 amino acids. Per germline, CDR1 KGHSH and CDR2 LQKENI. V dropped 3 bases and J dropped 0 bases, with 10 bases sitting between them. CDR3 nucleotides: TGTGCCAGCTCACCCAATGGAGGGAGCACAGATACGCAGTATTTT. It translates to CASSPNGGSTDTQYF.

The chain employs TRBV29-1 and TRBJ2-3, with 10 nucleotides matching TRBD1. This CDR3 has 14 amino acids. V lost 4 bases to trimming and J lost 5 bases; unmatched junction nucleotides: 6. Germline-derived CDR1 and CDR2 are SQVTM and ANQGSEA. The CDR3 DNA reads TGCAGCGTTGGGGGGACAGGGGCTGGAGATACGCAGTATTTT. Its translation is CSVGGTGAGDTQYF.

This clone was counted a few times. This chain connects TRBV18 to TRBJ2-1, with 7 nucleotides matching TRBD1. CDR1 is KGHSH and CDR2 is LQKENI in the germline V gene. V lost 6 bases and J lost 6; bases outside the gene matches: 5. The CDR3 sequence is 13 residues long. CDR3 sequence: CASSTGSGNEQFF. DNA for the CDR3: TGTGCCAGCTCGACAGGGTCGGGCAATGAGCAGTTCTTC. Filled out from reference TRBV18 and TRBJ2-1, the complete variable domain reads NAGVMQNPRHLVRRRGQEARLRCSPMKGHSHVYWYRQLPEEGLKFMVYLQKENIIDESGMPKERFSAEFPKEGPSILRIQQVVRGDSAAYFCASSTGSGNEQFFGPGTRLTVL.

The chain joins TRBV6-1 to TRBJ1-5; no clear D. Germline V CDR1 and CDR2: MNHNS, SASEGT. The length of the CDR3 is 16 residues. The germline V and J ends were trimmed by 2 bases and 6 bases, with 17 bases remaining between them. CDR3 amino acids: CASSELAGPRGQPQHF. The CDR3 nucleotides read TGTGCCAGCAGTGAACTCGCGGGTCCAAGAGGTCAGCCCCAGCATTTT.

The count of this clone is one. The junction and the germline gene differ at one end; a read error may be behind it. V usage is TRBV4-1 and J usage is TRBJ1-2, with a tentative D call TRBD1 (5 bases). CDR1 and CDR2 (germline): MGHRA, YSYEKL. The CDR3 has 14 residues. CDR3 nucleotides: TGCACCAGCAGCCAACCCCAGGGATACTATGGCTACACCTTC. Its translation is CTSSQPQGYYGYTF.

This chain uses TRBV10-3 with TRBJ2-3; D is uncertain. Trimming took off 4 bases at V and 0 bases at J, with 11 bases between the two ends. The CDR3 has 15 amino acids. CDR1 and CDR2 from the germline V gene are ENHRY and SYGVKD. CDR3: CAISVGVQSTDTQYF. The CDR3 DNA is TGTGCCATCAGTGTAGGAGTCCAGAGCACAGATACGCAGTATTTT.

The chain combines TRBV11-2 with TRBJ2-1; D is uncertain. In germline, CDR1 is SGHAT, CDR2 FQNNGV. There are 12 residues in the CDR3. V was pared by 1 base and J by 8 bases, with 6 bases between. The CDR3 spells CASSLVGYEQFF. CDR3 nucleotide sequence: TGTGCCAGCAGCTTAGTGGGCTATGAGCAGTTCTTC. Together with reference TRBV11-2 and TRBJ2-1, the CDR3 gives the full variable domain: EAGVAQSPRYKIIEKRQSVAFWCNPISGHATLYWYQQILGQGPKLLIQFQNNGVVDDSQLPKDRFSAERLKGVDSTLKIQPAKLEDSAVYLCASSLVGYEQFFGPGTRLTVL.

The chain links TRBV4-2 to TRBJ2-2; D is possibly TRBD2 (6 bases). CDR1 and CDR2 (germline): LGHNA, YNFKEQ. The CDR3 totals 17 residues. V gave up 4 bases and J gave up 1 base, with 16 bases separating them. The CDR3 here is CASSPFSGGMNTGELFF. The CDR3 region has the DNA TGTGCCAGCAGCCCCTTCAGCGGCGGGATGAACACCGGGGAGCTGTTTTTT.